These 22 T cell receptor beta chains came from one sample sequenced in a study of control samples from healthy donors and cancer patients. Libraries were prepared by immunoSEQ multiplex PCR; TCRdb keeps only in-frame clonotypes and omits some of them. The top ten hold roughly 15% of the sample, which has 40,000 to 50,000 clones, approximately 70% seen once. Material: formalin-fixed, paraffin-embedded tissue. These receptors all come from a male donor with melanoma.

The chain has TRBV18 and TRBJ2-7; D is undetermined. CDR3 length equals 13 residues. The V gene's germline CDR1 is KGHSH and CDR2 LQKENI. V lost 3 bases and J 3 bases, leaving 9 bases between the germline ends. This chain's CDR3 is CASSPRLVYEQYF. CDR3 in DNA: TGTGCCAGCTCACCCCGACTGGTCTACGAGCAGTACTTC.

The V and J genes are TRBV5-1 and TRBJ2-3; 11 bases match TRBD1. This CDR3 spans 17 amino acids. Germline V gives CDR1 SGHRS, CDR2 YFSETQ. V shed 4 bases, J shed 6 bases, and the junction held 13 bases outside the gene matches. CDR3 nucleotide sequence: TGCGCCAGCAGCATCGGACAGGGGGCGGGAGGCTCGGATACGCAGTATTTT. It encodes CASSIGQGAGGSDTQYF.

Concerning this clone itself: This could be a read error, since a much larger clone is one nucleotide away. This CDR3 is also generated by other DNA sequences in the sample. This rearrangement joins TRBV18 to TRBJ1-2; TRBD1 agrees at 7 bases. The germline V gene encodes CDR1 KGHSH and CDR2 LQKENI. This CDR3 has 16 residues. This CDR3 is CASSYQNRGSGYGYTF. CDR3 nucleotide sequence: TGTGCCAGCTCGTATCAAAACAGGGGCAGTGGCTATGGTTACACCTTC.

The J gene is TRBJ2-5, the V gene TRBV5-6; 8 nucleotides match TRBD2. V gave up 4 bases and J gave up 2 bases; unmatched junction bases: 7. This CDR3 has 15 amino acids. Germline V gene sequence: CDR1 SGHDT, CDR2 YYEEEE. The DNA of the CDR3 is TGTGCCAGCAGCCAGATACTAGCGGCACAAGAGACCCAGTACTTC. This gives the protein CASSQILAAQETQYF.

This chain links TRBV5-6 with TRBJ1-2; 7 positions agree with TRBD1. The trim removed 4 bases at V and 1 base at J, leaving 10 bases unmatched. CDR1 is SGHDT and CDR2 is YYEEEE in the germline V gene. The CDR3 extends over 16 amino acids. CDR3 coding DNA: TGTGCCAGCAGCCCGCGGACAGGAATCGGTAACTATGGCTACACCTTC. Protein: CASSPRTGIGNYGYTF.

CDR3 loop: CSASITQGYEQYF. The DNA of the CDR3 is TGCAGTGCTAGTATAACACAGGGTTACGAGCAGTACTTC. V is TRBV20-1 and J is TRBJ2-7, with D perhaps matching TRBD1 (6 bases). Germline CDR1 DFQATT, CDR2 SNEGSKA (reference sequence). This CDR3 region has 13 residues. V was shortened by 3 bases and J by 4 bases, with 13 bases between the two germline ends.

The chain recombines TRBV28 with TRBJ1-3, with TRBD1 as a possible D gene (5 bases). This CDR3 comprises 14 residues. Germline lookup yields CDR1 MDHEN and CDR2 SYDVKM. Trimming removed 1 base at V and 8 bases at J, with 12 bases between. CDR3 bases: TGTGCCAGCAGTTTATTAGGGGTGCAGGACACCATATATTTT. Its translation is CASSLLGVQDTIYF.

This chain connects TRBV29-1 to TRBJ2-7, with no clear D. CDR1 SQVTM and CDR2 ANQGSEA come from the germline V gene. The CDR3 length is 13 residues. V gave up 5 bases and J gave up 3 bases, with 14 bases separating them. DNA of the CDR3: TGCAGCGTTTCCCTGGCCTCGGACTACGAGCAGTACTTC. Protein product: CSVSLASDYEQYF.

The V call is TRBV6-5, the J call TRBJ2-5, with no clear D. The CDR3 is made up of 13 amino acids. The germline gives CDR1 MNHEY, CDR2 SVGAGI. V gave up 11 bases and J gave up 1 base, with 14 bases separating them. The CDR3 coding sequence is TGTGCCCCCCACTCGAAGGGCCAAGAGACCCAGTACTTC. Translation: CAPHSKGQETQYF.

The rearrangement joins TRBV10-3 to TRBJ2-5; D is possibly TRBD1 or TRBD2 (6 bases each). This CDR3 comprises 17 residues. V was shortened by 2 bases and J by 5 bases, with 21 bases between the two germline ends. Per germline, CDR1 ENHRY and CDR2 SYGVKD. CDR3 sequence (DNA): TGTGCCATCAGTGAGGGTCAATGGGGGGCGCGTGAGGAGACCCAGTACTTC. Translating gives CAISEGQWGAREETQYF.

V is TRBV6-1 and J is TRBJ1-5; 7 bases are shared with TRBD1. The V segment lost 2 bases and the J segment 5 bases; nucleotides outside the gene matches: 3. The CDR3 covers 14 residues. Germline CDR1 and CDR2: MNHNS and SASEGT. The CDR3 DNA reads TGTGCCAGCAGTGAATCAGGGGGATATCAGCCCCAGCATTTT. Its protein product is CASSESGGYQPQHF.

The chain joins TRBV18 to TRBJ2-2, with 9 bases lining up with TRBD1. The CDR3 spans 16 residues. V dropped 6 bases and J dropped 1; count of bases not matched to a gene: 6. Germline loops: CDR1 KGHSH, CDR2 LQKENI. CDR3 sequence (DNA): TGTGCCAGCTCGCTACAGGGGGCGAAGAACACCGGGGAGCTGTTTTTT. Translated, it gives CASSLQGAKNTGELFF.

The CDR3 reads CASSVGGFAYEQYF. CDR3 sequence (DNA): TGTGCCAGCAGCGTAGGGGGTTTCGCCTACGAGCAGTACTTC. The J gene is TRBJ2-7, the V gene TRBV9; D gene uncertain. The germline V and J ends were trimmed by 0 bases and 2 bases, with 9 bases remaining between them. This CDR3 comprises 14 residues. Germline values: CDR1 SGDLS, CDR2 YYNGEE.

CDR3 bases: TGTGCCAGCAGCTTAGAGGACACGAATTCACCCCTCCACTTT. Amino acids: CASSLEDTNSPLHF. The chain carries TRBV7-9 and TRBJ1-6; weak D call: TRBD1 (5 bases). The CDR3 is made up of 14 amino acids. V was clipped by 1 base and J by 7 bases, with 8 bases between them. Per the germline V gene, CDR1 is SEHNR and CDR2 is FQNEAQ (reference sequence).

The J gene is TRBJ2-1, the V gene TRBV18; 12 positions match TRBD2. The CDR3 sequence is 15 residues long. The V and J ends lost 3 bases and 9 bases, in that order; junction bases with no gene match: 6. Germline CDR1 KGHSH, CDR2 LQKENI. The CDR3 spells CASSPASGRALEQFF. DNA of the CDR3: TGTGCCAGCTCACCCGCTAGCGGGAGGGCCCTTGAGCAGTTCTTC.

The chain is built from TRBV4-1 and TRBJ2-7, with D perhaps matching TRBD1 (5 bases). Trimming removed 1 base from V and 5 bases from J, with 12 bases in between. The germline CDR1 and CDR2 sequences are MGHRA and YSYEKL. This CDR3 contains 14 residues. CDR3 sequence: CASSQVLGRHEQYF. DNA of the CDR3: TGCGCCAGCAGCCAAGTTTTGGGGCGCCACGAGCAGTACTTC.

By proportion, this clone is large. Other DNA variants within this sample encode the same CDR3. V and J are TRBV6-5 and TRBJ2-1, with D hard to call. Germline V gene data show CDR1 as MNHEY and CDR2 as SVGAGI. This CDR3 is built from 13 residues. V was clipped by 0 bases and J by 7 bases, with 7 bases between them. CDR3 nucleotides: TGTGCCAGCAGTTACTCGAATGTGAATGAGCAGTTCTTC. This sequence encodes CASSYSNVNEQFF.

The genes are TRBV28 and TRBJ2-7, with TRBD2 identical over 11 bases. J gave up 2 bases and V 5 bases, and 2 bases lay outside the gene matches. The CDR3 is 14 residues long. The germline gives CDR1 MDHEN, CDR2 SYDVKM. The CDR3 region has the DNA TGTGCCAGCAGTATACTAGCGGGGGCCTACGAGCAGTACTTC. This codes for CASSILAGAYEQYF. The complete variable domain, with remaining parts taken from reference TRBV28 and TRBJ2-7, reads DVKVTQSSRYLVKRTGEKVFLECVQDMDHENMFWYRQDPGLGLRLIYFSYDVKMKEKGDIPEGYSVSREKKERFSLILESASTNQTSMYLCASSILAGAYEQYFGPGTRLTVT.

J is TRBJ1-2 and V is TRBV28, with D tentatively TRBD1 (6 bases). CDR1 is MDHEN and CDR2 is SYDVKM in the germline V gene. CDR3 size: 14 residues. The germline V and J ends were trimmed by 5 bases and 4 bases, with 14 bases remaining between them. CDR3 nucleotide sequence: TGTGCCAGCAGTGCCCAGGGGCGGGTCTATGGCTACACCTTC. This sequence encodes CASSAQGRVYGYTF.

The chain links TRBV20-1 to TRBJ2-7, with D possibly TRBD2 on 6 matching bases. Germline loops: CDR1 DFQATT, CDR2 SNEGSKA (reference sequence). The CDR3 is made up of 11 amino acids. V lost 3 bases, J lost 9 bases, and 12 bases lay in between. This CDR3 is CSASSGTAQYF. The CDR3 coding sequence is TGCAGTGCTAGTTCGGGGACTGCGCAGTACTTC.

The CDR3 DNA reads TGCGCCAGCGGGCCCCCGCGGGTTCAGACGCAGTATTTT. Its translation: CASGPPRVQTQYF. The V call is TRBV4-1, the J call TRBJ2-3; D is possibly TRBD2 (5 bases). Germline V CDR1 and CDR2: MGHRA, YSYEKL. Trimming took 8 bases from V and 9 from J, leaving 18 bases between them. This CDR3 has 13 amino acids.

V usage is TRBV15 and J usage is TRBJ2-1, with a weak D call TRBD1 (6 bases). Germline V gene data show CDR1 as LNHNV and CDR2 as YYDKDF (reference sequence). Trimming cost V 2 bases and J 1 base, with 9 bases left between them. The CDR3 spans 15 residues. The CDR3 nucleotides read TGTGCCACCAGCAGAAACAGGGAGTCCTACAATGAGCAGTTCTTC. It is translated as CATSRNRESYNEQFF.